These T cell receptor beta chains were read from a single sample in a study of T cells in Graves' hyperthyroidism and ophthalmopathy. TCRdb recomputed calls from the multiplex PCR reads with MiXCR, one row per CDR3 protein. The table records about 600,000 distinct CDR3 sequences, roughly 15% of them present only once. Sequenced material: blood. These receptors all come from a woman aged 45-60 years with Graves' ophthalmopathy. Both conserved end residues are part of each CDR3. The D gene is left open where the match is weak. Not all rows give a size; the values are once, few, many and, for expanded clones, a class.

j_call cdr3_length clone_size d_call v_call cdr3_aa cdr3_nt
TRBJ2-7 15 few TRBD1 TRBV12-3/TRBV12-4 CASTTTGTGAYEQYF TGTGCCAGCACTACTACCGGGACAGGGGCCTACGAGCAGTACTTC
TRBJ2-1 14 few . TRBV5-1 CASSSPGSDNEQFF TGCGCCAGCAGCTCGCCAGGGTCGGACAATGAGCAGTTCTTC
TRBJ2-2 15 many TRBD1 TRBV12-3/TRBV12-4 CASSWDRGRNGELFF TGTGCCAGCAGTTGGGACAGGGGGCGGAACGGGGAGCTGTTTTTT
TRBJ2-3 17 many . TRBV6-2/TRBV6-3 CASSYLVGVAHTDTQYF TGTGCCAGCAGTTACCTCGTGGGAGTGGCTCACACAGATACGCAGTATTTT
TRBJ2-7 15 many TRBD1 TRBV10-3 CAISALRDRTYEQYF TGTGCCATCAGTGCTCTACGGGACAGGACCTACGAGCAGTACTTC
TRBJ2-7 15 many . TRBV7-9 CASSPGGPLAYEQYF TGTGCCAGCAGCCCAGGTGGGCCCTTAGCCTACGAGCAGTACTTC
TRBJ1-1 13 many . TRBV2 CASIGEVNTEAFF TGTGCCAGCATCGGTGAGGTGAACACTGAAGCTTTCTTT
TRBJ1-1 14 . TRBD1 TRBV11-2 CASSLVYRGGEAFF TGTGCCAGCAGCTTAGTCTACAGGGGTGGAGAAGCTTTCTTT
TRBJ2-7 13 many . TRBV20-1 CSARWAGSYEQYF TGCAGTGCTAGATGGGCGGGATCCTACGAGCAGTACTTC
TRBJ2-2 13 many . TRBV30 CAWSALGAGELFF TGTGCCTGGAGTGCCCTCGGGGCCGGGGAGCTGTTTTTT
TRBJ2-5 15 . TRBD2 TRBV13 CASRRGLAGTKTQYF TGTGCCAGCAGGCGGGGGCTAGCGGGAACTAAGACCCAGTACTTC
TRBJ2-3 15 many TRBD2 TRBV7-2 CASSSRTSGKVTQYF TGTGCCAGCAGCAGCAGGACTAGCGGGAAAGTTACGCAGTATTTT
TRBJ1-1 14 many . TRBV28 CASTPAGYDTEAFF TGTGCCAGCACCCCCGCGGGGTACGACACTGAAGCTTTCTTT
TRBJ1-1 15 . TRBD1 TRBV20-1 CSARRDSLLNTEAFF TGCAGTGCTAGAAGGGACAGCTTATTGAACACTGAAGCTTTCTTT
TRBJ2-1 18 many TRBD2 TRBV9 CASSVSASGYISYNEQFF TGTGCCAGCAGCGTATCGGCTAGCGGGTACATCTCCTACAATGAGCAGTTCTTC
TRBJ2-3 16 many TRBD1 TRBV13 CASSGDRGRPTDTQYF TGTGCCAGCAGCGGGGACAGGGGGCGTCCCACAGATACGCAGTATTTT
TRBJ2-1 12 many . TRBV10-3 CAISDIYNEQFF TGTGCCATCAGTGACATCTACAATGAGCAGTTCTTC
TRBJ2-4 14 many . TRBV18 CASSTNGGANIQYF TGTGCCAGCTCCACCAATGGGGGAGCAAACATTCAGTACTTC
TRBJ2-2 15 . . TRBV7-2 CASTRSGQNTGELFF TGTGCCAGCACCCGATCGGGACAGAACACCGGGGAGCTGTTTTTT
TRBJ2-7 13 once TRBD2 TRBV29-1 CSAKLAEAYEQYF TGCAGCGCGAAACTAGCGGAAGCCTACGAGCAGTACTTC
TRBJ2-1 13 . . TRBV5-1 CASSTYLANEQFF TGCGCCAGCAGCACCTACTTGGCCAATGAGCAGTTCTTC
TRBJ2-1 16 . TRBD2 TRBV5-4 CASSLGLAGAGNEQFF TGTGCCAGCAGCTTGGGACTAGCGGGAGCAGGTAATGAGCAGTTCTTC
TRBJ2-1 14 many . TRBV27 CASGVSQAYNEQFF TGTGCCAGTGGGGTATCTCAGGCCTACAATGAGCAGTTCTTC
TRBJ2-1 18 many . TRBV6-2/TRBV6-3 CASSYLFGREQSRDEQFF TGTGCCAGCAGTTACTTGTTTGGCAGAGAACAATCTCGTGATGAGCAGTTCTTC
TRBJ2-2 16 . . TRBV5-5 CASSLLQRLNTGELFF TGTGCCAGCAGCTTGTTACAGCGATTAAACACCGGGGAGCTGTTTTTT
TRBJ2-1 15 many TRBD1 TRBV20-1 CSASGDRGYLDEQFF TGCAGTGCTAGTGGAGACAGGGGCTATCTCGATGAGCAGTTCTTC
TRBJ2-7 14 medium-sized . TRBV13 CASSRRGLAYEQYF TGTGCCAGCAGCCGTCGGGGTTTGGCATACGAGCAGTACTTC
TRBJ2-5 17 many . TRBV11-2 CASSLVLGDPTQETQYF TGTGCCAGCAGCTTAGTACTTGGGGATCCAACCCAAGAGACCCAGTACTTC
TRBJ2-1 16 many TRBD2 TRBV5-1 CASSREGGMSFGEQFF TGCGCCAGCAGCCGGGAGGGGGGAATGTCCTTCGGTGAGCAGTTCTTC
TRBJ1-1 18 few TRBD1 TRBV6-2/TRBV6-3 CASSCVSGTGKMNTEAFF TGTGCCAGCAGTTGCGTTTCTGGGACAGGGAAAATGAACACTGAAGCTTTCTTT
TRBJ1-4 15 many . TRBV12-3/TRBV12-4 CASSSPRQKGEKLFF TGTGCCAGCAGTTCCCCAAGACAGAAGGGTGAAAAACTGTTTTTT
TRBJ1-6 15 many . TRBV9 CASSVEGRANSPLHF TGTGCCAGCAGCGTAGAAGGCAGGGCTAATTCACCCCTCCACTTT
TRBJ1-5 13 few . TRBV20-1 CSAGGQAAEAQHF TGCAGTGCTGGGGGCCAGGCAGCAGAGGCCCAGCATTTT
TRBJ2-3 17 . TRBD2 TRBV9 CASSGSSGTPRTDTQYF TGTGCCAGCAGTGGGTCTAGCGGGACACCCCGCACAGATACGCAGTATTTT
TRBJ2-7 15 once TRBD2 TRBV20-1 CSARGTSGTFYEQYF TGCAGTGCTAGAGGGACTAGCGGGACATTCTACGAGCAGTACTTC
TRBJ2-1 14 . . TRBV4-3 CASSQDFEYNEQFF TGCGCCAGCAGCCAAGATTTCGAATACAATGAGCAGTTCTTC
TRBJ2-1 13 few . TRBV29-1 CSVGRDSYNEQFF TGCAGCGTTGGGCGGGATTCCTACAATGAGCAGTTCTTC
TRBJ1-2 12 few . TRBV19 CASSGSYYGYTF TGTGCCAGTAGTGGGAGCTACTATGGCTACACCTTC
TRBJ2-7 14 few TRBD1 TRBV13 CASSSDRITYEQYF TGTGCCAGCAGCTCGGACAGGATAACCTACGAGCAGTACTTC
TRBJ1-5 15 few . TRBV6-1 CASSPGRLSNQPQHF TGTGCCAGCAGTCCCGGTCGGCTTAGCAATCAGCCCCAGCATTTT
TRBJ1-1 17 many . TRBV7-6 CASSLFYTGTPNTEAFF TGTGCCAGCAGCTTATTCTATACCGGGACACCGAACACTGAAGCTTTCTTT
TRBJ2-3 14 few . TRBV6-2/TRBV6-3 CASSYSRLTDTQYF TGTGCCAGCAGTTACTCAAGGCTGACAGATACGCAGTATTTT